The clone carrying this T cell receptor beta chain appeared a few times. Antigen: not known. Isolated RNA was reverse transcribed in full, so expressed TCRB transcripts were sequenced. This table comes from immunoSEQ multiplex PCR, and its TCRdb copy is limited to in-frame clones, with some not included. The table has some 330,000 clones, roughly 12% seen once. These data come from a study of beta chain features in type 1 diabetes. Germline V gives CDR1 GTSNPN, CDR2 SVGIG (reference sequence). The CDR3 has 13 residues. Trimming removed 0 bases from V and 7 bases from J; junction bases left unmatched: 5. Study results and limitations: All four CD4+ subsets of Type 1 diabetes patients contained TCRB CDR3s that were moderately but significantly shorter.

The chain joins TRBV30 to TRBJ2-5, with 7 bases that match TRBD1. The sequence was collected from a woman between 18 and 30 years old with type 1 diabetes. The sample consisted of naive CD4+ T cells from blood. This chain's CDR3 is CAWSVQAGGTQYF. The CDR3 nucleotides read TGTGCCTGGAGTGTACAGGCAGGGGGGACCCAGTACTTC.